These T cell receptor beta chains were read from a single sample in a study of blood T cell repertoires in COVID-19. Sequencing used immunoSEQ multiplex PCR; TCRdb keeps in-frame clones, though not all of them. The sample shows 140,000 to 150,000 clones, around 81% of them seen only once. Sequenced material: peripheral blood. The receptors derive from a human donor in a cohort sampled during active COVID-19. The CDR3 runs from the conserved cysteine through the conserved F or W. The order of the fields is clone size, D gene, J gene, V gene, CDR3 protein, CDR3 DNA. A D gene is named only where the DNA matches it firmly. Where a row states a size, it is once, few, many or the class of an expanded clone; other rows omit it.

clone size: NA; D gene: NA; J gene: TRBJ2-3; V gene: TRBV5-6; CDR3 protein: CASSPSTDTQYF; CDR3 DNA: TGTGCCAGCAGCCCTAGCACAGATACGCAGTATTTT
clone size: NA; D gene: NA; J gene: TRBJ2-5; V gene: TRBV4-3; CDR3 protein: CASSQDRGETQYF; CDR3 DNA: TGCGCCAGCAGCCAAGATCGGGGGGAGACCCAGTACTTC
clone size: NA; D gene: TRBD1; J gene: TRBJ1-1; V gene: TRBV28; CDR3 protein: CASSLRGQGSEAFF; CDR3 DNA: TGTGCCAGCAGTTTGAGGGGACAGGGTTCTGAAGCTTTCTTT
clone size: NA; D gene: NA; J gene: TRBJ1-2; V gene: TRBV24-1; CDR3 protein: CATSPGQGRVGYGYTF; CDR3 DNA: TGTGCCACCAGCCCAGGGCAGGGCCGAGTCGGCTATGGCTACACCTTC
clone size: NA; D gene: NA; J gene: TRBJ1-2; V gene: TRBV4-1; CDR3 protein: CASSYRVENYGYTF; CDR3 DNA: TGCGCCAGCAGCTACAGGGTGGAGAACTATGGCTACACCTTC
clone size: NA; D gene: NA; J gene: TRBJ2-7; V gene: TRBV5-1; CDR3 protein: CASSLDSTYEQYF; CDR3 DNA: TGCGCCAGCAGCTTGGACAGTACCTACGAGCAGTACTTC
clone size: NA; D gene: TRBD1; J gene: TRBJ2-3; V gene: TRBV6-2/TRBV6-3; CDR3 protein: CASSYFPTGYSGTDTQYF; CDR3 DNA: TGTGCCAGCAGTTACTTTCCGACAGGGTATAGTGGCACAGATACGCAGTATTTT
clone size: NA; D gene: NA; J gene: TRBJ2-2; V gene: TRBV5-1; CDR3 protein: CASSLGPGDSNTGELFF; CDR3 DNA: TGCGCCAGCAGCTTGGGCCCGGGGGACTCGAACACCGGGGAGCTGTTTTTT
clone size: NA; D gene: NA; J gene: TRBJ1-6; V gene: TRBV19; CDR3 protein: CASSPKGQSSSYNSPLHF; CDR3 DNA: TGTGCCAGTAGTCCCAAAGGACAGTCGAGCTCCTATAATTCACCCCTCCACTTT
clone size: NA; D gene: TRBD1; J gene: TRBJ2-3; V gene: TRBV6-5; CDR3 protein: CASSPRGGIGTQYF; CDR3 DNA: TGTGCCAGCAGTCCTAGAGGGGGCATCGGTACGCAGTATTTT
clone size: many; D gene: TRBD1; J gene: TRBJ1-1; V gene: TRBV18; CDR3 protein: CASSPPGQGAEAFF; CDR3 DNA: TGTGCCAGCTCACCACCCGGACAGGGGGCCGAAGCTTTCTTT
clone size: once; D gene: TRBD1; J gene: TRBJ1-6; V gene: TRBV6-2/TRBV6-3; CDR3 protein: CASSYVQGDSPLHF; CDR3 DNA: TGTGCCAGCAGTTACGTCCAGGGGGATTCACCCCTCCACTTT
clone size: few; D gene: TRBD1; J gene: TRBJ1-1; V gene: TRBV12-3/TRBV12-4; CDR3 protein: CASSRGSTEAFF; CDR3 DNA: TGTGCCAGCAGCAGGGGGAGCACTGAAGCTTTCTTT
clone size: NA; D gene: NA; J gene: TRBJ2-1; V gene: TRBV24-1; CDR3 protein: CATSDFSRPNEQFF; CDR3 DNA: TGTGCCACCAGTGATTTCAGCAGGCCCAATGAGCAGTTCTTC
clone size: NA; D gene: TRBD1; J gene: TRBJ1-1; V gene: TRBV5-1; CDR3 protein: CASSLVGTGTEAFF; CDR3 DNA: TGCGCCAGCAGCTTGGTGGGGACAGGGACTGAAGCTTTCTTT
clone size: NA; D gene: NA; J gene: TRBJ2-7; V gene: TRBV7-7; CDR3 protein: CASSLGPGKGYEQYF; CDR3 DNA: TGTGCCAGCAGCTTAGGTCCAGGGAAGGGCTACGAGCAGTACTTC
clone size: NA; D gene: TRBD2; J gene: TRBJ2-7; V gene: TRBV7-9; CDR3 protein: CASRPRGGLAGGPSYEQYF; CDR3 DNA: TGTGCCAGCAGACCGAGGGGGGGACTAGCGGGAGGGCCTTCCTACGAGCAGTACTTC
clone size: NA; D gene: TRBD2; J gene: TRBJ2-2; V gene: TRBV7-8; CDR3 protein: CASSLAIKGLAGGGGELFF; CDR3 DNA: TGTGCCAGCAGCTTAGCGATCAAGGGACTAGCGGGAGGGGGCGGGGAGCTGTTTTTT
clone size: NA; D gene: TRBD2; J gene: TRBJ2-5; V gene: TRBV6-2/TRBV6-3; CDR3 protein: CASSFGALAGETQYF; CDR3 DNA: TGTGCCAGCAGTTTCGGGGCTCTAGCGGGAGAGACCCAGTACTTC
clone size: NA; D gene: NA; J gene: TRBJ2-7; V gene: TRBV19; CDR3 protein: CASSIGGDSYEQYF; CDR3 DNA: TGTGCCAGTAGTATAGGGGGCGACTCCTACGAGCAGTACTTC
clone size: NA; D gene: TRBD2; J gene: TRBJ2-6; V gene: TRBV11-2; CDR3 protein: CASRRLAGTGANVLTF; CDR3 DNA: TGTGCCAGCAGGAGACTAGCGGGCACTGGGGCCAACGTCCTGACTTTC
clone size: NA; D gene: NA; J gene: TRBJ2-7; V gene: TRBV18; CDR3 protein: CASSPGTQSYEQYF; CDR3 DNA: TGTGCCAGCTCACCCGGGACTCAATCCTACGAGCAGTACTTC
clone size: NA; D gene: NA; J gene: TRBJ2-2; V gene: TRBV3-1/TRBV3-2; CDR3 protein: CASPPTSINTGELFF; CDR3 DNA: TGTGCCAGTCCCCCAACATCCATCAACACCGGGGAGCTGTTTTTT
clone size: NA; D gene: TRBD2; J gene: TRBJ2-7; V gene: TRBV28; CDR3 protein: CASRTPRESGRRKTYEQYF; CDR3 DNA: TGTGCCAGCAGGACCCCCAGGGAGAGCGGGAGGAGGAAAACCTACGAGCAGTACTTC
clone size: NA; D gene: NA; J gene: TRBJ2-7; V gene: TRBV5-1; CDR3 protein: CASSLGQVEGEQYF; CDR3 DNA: TGCGCCAGCAGCTTGGGACAGGTGGAAGGGGAGCAGTACTTC
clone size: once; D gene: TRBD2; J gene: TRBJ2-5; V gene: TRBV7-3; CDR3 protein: CASSFGGGETQYF; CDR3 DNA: TGTGCCAGCAGCTTTGGGGGAGGGGAGACCCAGTACTTC
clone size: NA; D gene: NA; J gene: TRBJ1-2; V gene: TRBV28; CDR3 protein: CASNPMGLVSHGYTF; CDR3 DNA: TGTGCCAGCAATCCCATGGGACTGGTCTCCCATGGCTACACCTTC
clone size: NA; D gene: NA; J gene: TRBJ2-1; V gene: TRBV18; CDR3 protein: CASSPRTAAGNEQFF; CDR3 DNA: TGTGCCAGCTCACCACGGACAGCGGCCGGCAATGAGCAGTTCTTC
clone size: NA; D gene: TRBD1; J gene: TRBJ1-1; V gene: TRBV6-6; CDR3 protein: CASRLDRGRTEAFF; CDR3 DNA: TGTGCCAGCAGACTAGACAGGGGGCGGACTGAAGCTTTCTTT
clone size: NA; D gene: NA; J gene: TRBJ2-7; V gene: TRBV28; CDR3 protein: CASRPIGGLRAKYF; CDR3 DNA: TGTGCCAGCAGACCGATCGGGGGGCTCCGAGCGAAGTACTTC
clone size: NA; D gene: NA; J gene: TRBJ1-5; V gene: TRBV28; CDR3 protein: CASSFTGGYRDNQPQHF; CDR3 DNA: TGTGCCAGCAGTTTCACCGGGGGGTACCGGGACAATCAGCCCCAGCATTTT
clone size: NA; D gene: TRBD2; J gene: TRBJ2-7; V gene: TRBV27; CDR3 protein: CASRLAGGYEQYF; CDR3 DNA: TGTGCCAGCAGACTAGCGGGAGGCTACGAGCAGTACTTC
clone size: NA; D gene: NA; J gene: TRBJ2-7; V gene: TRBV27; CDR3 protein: CASRTGPEQYF; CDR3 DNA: TGTGCCAGCAGAACAGGGCCCGAGCAGTACTTC
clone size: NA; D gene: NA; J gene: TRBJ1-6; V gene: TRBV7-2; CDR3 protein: CASSLAIGGSPLHF; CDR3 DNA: TGTGCCAGCAGCTTAGCGATCGGGGGTTCACCCCTCCACTTT
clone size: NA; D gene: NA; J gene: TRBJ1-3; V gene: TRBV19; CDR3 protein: CASKLTAQGGNTIYF; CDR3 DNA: TGTGCCAGCAAGTTGACAGCCCAAGGTGGAAACACCATATATTTT